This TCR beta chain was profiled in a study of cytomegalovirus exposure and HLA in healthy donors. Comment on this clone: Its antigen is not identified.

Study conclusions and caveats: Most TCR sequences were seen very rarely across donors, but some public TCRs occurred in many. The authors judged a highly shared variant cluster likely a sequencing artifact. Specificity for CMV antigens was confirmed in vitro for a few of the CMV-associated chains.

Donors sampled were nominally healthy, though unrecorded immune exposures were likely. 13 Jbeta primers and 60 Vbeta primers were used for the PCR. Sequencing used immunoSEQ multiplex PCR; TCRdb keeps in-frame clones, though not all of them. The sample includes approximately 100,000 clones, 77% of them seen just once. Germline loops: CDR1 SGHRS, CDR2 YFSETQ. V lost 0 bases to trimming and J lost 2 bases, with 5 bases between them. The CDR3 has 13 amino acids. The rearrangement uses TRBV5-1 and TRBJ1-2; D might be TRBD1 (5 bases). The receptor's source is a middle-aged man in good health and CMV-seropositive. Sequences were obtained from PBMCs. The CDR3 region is CASSLGGNYGYTF. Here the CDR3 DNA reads TGCGCCAGCAGCTTGGGGGGCAACTATGGCTACACCTTC. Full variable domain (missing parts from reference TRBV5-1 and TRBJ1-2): KAGVTQTPRYLIKTRGQQVTLSCSPISGHRSVSWYQQTPGQGLQFLFEYFSETQRNKGNFPGRFSGRQFSNSRSEMNVSTLELGDSALYLCASSLGGNYGYTFGSGTRLTVV.